What follows are 26 T cell receptor beta chains derived from one specimen sequenced in a study of cytomegalovirus exposure and HLA in healthy donors. 13 Jbeta primers and 60 Vbeta primers were used for the PCR. Data came from immunoSEQ multiplex PCR; TCRdb stores just in-frame clones and leaves some out. This sample has about 100,000 clones, with around a tenth found just once. Sequenced sample: PBMCs. These TCRs come from a man aged 35-49 years in good health and CMV-seropositive.

V usage is TRBV30 and J usage is TRBJ1-5; the D gene is possibly TRBD1 (5 bases). The CDR3 sequence is 13 residues long. The germline V and J ends were trimmed by 1 base and 4 bases, with 8 bases remaining between them. CDR1 is GTSNPN, CDR2 SVGIG, per germline (reference sequence). In nucleotides, the CDR3 is TGTGCCTGGAGTGGGACATTTAATCAGCCCCAGCATTTT. Translated, it gives CAWSGTFNQPQHF.

A remark on this clone: This sample includes further DNA sequences coding for the same CDR3. The gene calls are TRBV5-1 and TRBJ2-5; D is ambiguous. This CDR3 comprises 13 residues. The germline V and J ends were trimmed by 1 base and 5 bases, with 9 bases remaining between them. Germline CDR1 reads SGHRS; CDR2 reads YFSETQ. The CDR3 coding sequence is TGCGCCAGCAGCTTGAGAGGCGGCGAGACCCAGTACTTC. Its protein is CASSLRGGETQYF. The whole variable domain, filled in from reference TRBV5-1 and TRBJ2-5, reads KAGVTQTPRYLIKTRGQQVTLSCSPISGHRSVSWYQQTPGQGLQFLFEYFSETQRNKGNFPGRFSGRQFSNSRSEMNVSTLELGDSALYLCASSLRGGETQYFGPGTRLLVL.

This clone was seen only once. The chain employs TRBV7-2 and TRBJ2-3, with 16 bases lining up with TRBD2. After removal of 4 bases from V and 3 bases from J, the junction contained 4 bases not matched to a gene. There are 17 residues in the CDR3. Germline V gene sequence: CDR1 SGHTA, CDR2 FQGNSA. The CDR3 DNA is TGTGCCAGCAGCTGGGGGACTAGCGGGAGGGGGACAGATACGCAGTATTTT. Protein sequence: CASSWGTSGRGTDTQYF.

The J gene is TRBJ1-5, the V gene TRBV4-1; 10 nucleotides agree with TRBD1. Germline V gene sequence: CDR1 MGHRA, CDR2 YSYEKL. V lost 1 base to trimming and J lost 4 bases; unmatched junction nucleotides: 1. This CDR3 is built from 15 residues. CDR3 protein: CASSQGTGGNQPQHF. The CDR3, as DNA: TGCGCCAGCAGCCAAGGGACAGGGGGTAATCAGCCCCAGCATTTT.

V usage is TRBV6-1 and J usage is TRBJ2-2; 10 positions agree with TRBD2. J lost 6 bases, V lost 0 bases, and 7 bases had no gene match. The CDR3 is 17 amino acids. From germline, CDR1 is MNHNS and CDR2 SASEGT. CDR3: CASSEALASGSPGELFF. The CDR3 region has the DNA TGTGCCAGCAGTGAAGCGTTGGCTAGCGGGAGCCCCGGGGAGCTGTTTTTT.

The J gene is TRBJ2-5, the V gene TRBV2; 8 nucleotides align to TRBD2. The germline gives CDR1 SNHLY, CDR2 FYNNEI. Trimming cost V 6 bases and J 4 bases; bases outside gene matches: 4. This CDR3 contains 13 residues. CDR3: CASSGGAGETQYF. In DNA form, the CDR3 reads TGTGCCAGCAGCGGGGGGGCGGGAGAGACCCAGTACTTC.

The chain links TRBV27 to TRBJ2-2; possible D gene TRBD1, 6 bases. In germline, CDR1 is MNHEY, CDR2 SMNVEV (reference sequence). This CDR3 contains 16 residues. V lost 4 bases and J 4 bases, leaving 16 bases between the germline ends. The CDR3 region has the DNA TGTGCCAGCAGTTCGCCGGGGCAGACAGGCACCGGGGAGCTGTTTTTT. Protein: CASSSPGQTGTGELFF.

CDR3 nucleotide sequence: TGTGCCAGCACCACTAACGGTGCAGGGTTCAAGCAGTACTTC. It specifies CASTTNGAGFKQYF. The genes are TRBV28 and TRBJ2-7; a weak D match, TRBD1 (5 bases). CDR1 is MDHEN, CDR2 SYDVKM, per germline. The CDR3 loop spans 14 amino acids. V was shortened by 7 bases and J by 8 bases, with 21 bases between the two germline ends.

At least ten counts were recorded for this clone. This chain uses TRBV5-1 with TRBJ2-3; 9 bases align to TRBD1. CDR3 length: 16 residues. Losses at the gene ends were 2 bases for V and 3 bases for J; bases not matched to a gene: 7. From germline, CDR1 is SGHRS and CDR2 YFSETQ. This CDR3 reads CASSLQGALSTDTQYF. CDR3 DNA: TGCGCCAGCAGCTTACAGGGGGCGCTTAGTACAGATACGCAGTATTTT.

This clone occurred a few times. This rearrangement joins TRBV13 to TRBJ1-2; 8 nucleotides agree with TRBD1. J was trimmed by 7 bases and V by 5 bases; bases with no gene match: 6. Germline CDR1 is PRHDT and CDR2 is FYEKMQ (reference sequence). CDR3 size: 13 residues. The CDR3 protein is CASSLGDRSGYTF. CDR3 DNA sequence: TGTGCCAGCAGCCTCGGGGACAGGAGTGGCTACACCTTC.

This clone was recorded a few times. V is TRBV30 and J is TRBJ1-5; D uncertain. There are 13 residues in the CDR3. V lost 4 bases and J 1 base, leaving 8 bases between the germline ends. In germline, CDR1 is GTSNPN, CDR2 SVGIG (reference sequence). Written as DNA, the CDR3 is TGTGCCTGGAACGGAGGGAGCAATCAGCCCCAGCATTTT. Its translation: CAWNGGSNQPQHF.

The chain combines TRBV27 with TRBJ2-5, with TRBD2 matching over 8 bases. V lost 5 bases to trimming and J lost 14 bases; unmatched junction nucleotides: 10. Germline V gives CDR1 MNHEY, CDR2 SMNVEV (reference sequence). The CDR3 is 12 residues long. This chain's CDR3 is CASSPSSGSPYF. The CDR3 DNA follows: TGTGCCAGCAGTCCATCAAGCGGGAGCCCCTACTTC.

This clone has at least ten counts. This chain joins TRBV27 and TRBJ1-1; D not resolved. Trimming took off 7 bases at V and 1 base at J, with 10 bases between the two ends. Germline CDR1 is MNHEY and CDR2 is SMNVEV (reference sequence). The CDR3 has 13 residues. CDR3 sequence (DNA): TGTGCCAGCACAGCTCGGAGGAACACTGAAGCTTTCTTT. It translates to CASTARRNTEAFF.

This clone has more than one count but fewer than ten. J is TRBJ2-7 and V is TRBV27, with a weak D call TRBD2 (5 bases). The germline V gene has CDR1 MNHEY and CDR2 SMNVEV (reference sequence). V was trimmed by 7 bases and J by 7 bases, leaving 17 bases between them. The CDR3 is 13 residues long. DNA for the CDR3: TGTGCCAGCACCCCACGGGGTTTGGATGAGCAGTACTTC. This codes for CASTPRGLDEQYF.

The chain uses TRBV28 and TRBJ2-1; D is perhaps TRBD2 (5 bases). The CDR3 totals 16 residues. Per germline, CDR1 MDHEN and CDR2 SYDVKM. With 2 bases removed from V and 4 bases from J, the gap between germline ends came to 15 bases. CDR3 nucleotides: TGTGCCAGCAGTTTAGCCCAGCGGACCTCTTACAATGAGCAGTTCTTC. Its protein is CASSLAQRTSYNEQFF.

This clone was found a few times. This chain connects TRBV7-9 to TRBJ2-7; D is possibly TRBD1 (7 bases). V lost 5 bases to trimming and J lost 7 bases, with 18 bases between them. Germline V CDR1 and CDR2: SEHNR, FQNEAQ (reference sequence). The CDR3 sequence is 14 residues long. The CDR3 DNA is TGTGCCAGCAGCCCGCGGGACAGCTTACGAGAGCAGTACTTC. Encoded protein: CASSPRDSLREQYF.

J is TRBJ1-1 and V is TRBV27; the match to TRBD1 covers 7 bases. The length of the CDR3 is 13 residues. CDR1 is MNHEY, CDR2 SMNVEV, per germline (reference sequence). V shed 6 bases and J 5 bases; nucleotides not matched to a gene: 6. The CDR3 protein is CASSPQGRTEAFF. CDR3 nucleotides: TGTGCCAGCAGCCCACAGGGGAGGACTGAAGCTTTCTTT.

This clone was detected a few times. The chain recombines TRBV6-6 with TRBJ2-2, with D unresolved. CDR3 length: 14 amino acids. Trimming took 0 bases from V and 6 from J, leaving 8 bases between them. Looked up from germline, CDR1 is MNHNY and CDR2 is SVGAGI (reference sequence). This CDR3 reads CASSYSTYAGELFF. As DNA, the CDR3 is TGTGCCAGCAGTTACTCAACTTATGCCGGGGAGCTGTTTTTT.

This clone occurred a few times. The chain uses TRBV10-3 and TRBJ2-7; 12 bases line up with TRBD1. Germline trimming cut 9 bases from V and 1 base from J; bases unmatched to any gene: 1. This CDR3 comprises 13 residues. CDR1 ENHRY and CDR2 SYGVKD come from the germline V gene. As DNA, the CDR3 is TGTGCCATGGGACAGGGGGCTTCCTACGAGCAGTACTTC. This gives the protein CAMGQGASYEQYF.

In this sample, this clone turned up a few times. The rearrangement joins TRBV18 to TRBJ1-1, with 8 bases matching TRBD1. After removal of 3 bases from V and 3 bases from J, the junction contained 9 bases not matched to a gene. Germline lookup yields CDR1 KGHSH and CDR2 LQKENI. This CDR3 is 16 amino acids long. CDR3 coding DNA: TGTGCCAGCTCACCCAGGACAGGGTCCACTGACACTGAAGCTTTCTTT. Its translation is CASSPRTGSTDTEAFF.

The chain recombines TRBV5-1 with TRBJ2-1, with 8 bases that match TRBD2. The J segment lost 7 bases and the V segment lost 0 bases, leaving 6 bases of the junction unmatched. Germline CDR1 SGHRS, CDR2 YFSETQ. This CDR3 has 15 residues. The CDR3 DNA follows: TGCGCCAGCAGCTTGGGTGGACTAGCCAGAAATGAGCAGTTCTTC. The encoded protein is CASSLGGLARNEQFF.

The chain recombines TRBV7-3 with TRBJ2-7; TRBD1 is a possible D gene (6 bases). This CDR3 contains 13 residues. CDR1 and CDR2 (germline): SGHTA, FQGTGA. The germline V and J ends were trimmed by 6 bases and 6 bases, with 15 bases remaining between them. DNA of the CDR3: TGTGCCAGCAGTTTACAGGGTGGCGGCGAGCAGTACTTC. This sequence encodes CASSLQGGGEQYF.

V is TRBV11-3 and J is TRBJ2-7; a possible D gene is TRBD2 (6 bases). Trimming shortened V by 4 bases and J by 2 bases, and 9 bases separated the two germline ends. Germline CDR1 is SGHNT and CDR2 is YENEEA. This CDR3 is 13 amino acids long. CDR3 in DNA: TGTGCCAGCAGCTGGGGGGAGGCCTACGAGCAGTACTTC. Its translation: CASSWGEAYEQYF.

V usage is TRBV29-1 and J usage is TRBJ1-5, with a possible D match to TRBD1 (5 bases). This CDR3 spans 13 amino acids. CDR1 is SQVTM and CDR2 is ANQGSEA in the germline V gene. Trimming stripped 4 bases from V and 9 bases from J, with 16 bases between. CDR3 region: CSVGGQGFGPQHF. The CDR3 nucleotides read TGCAGCGTTGGGGGTCAGGGTTTTGGGCCCCAGCATTTT.

The chain employs TRBV15 and TRBJ2-5, with 9 positions matching TRBD2. J gave up 1 base and V 4 bases, and 1 base lay outside the gene matches. The V gene's germline CDR1 is LNHNV and CDR2 YYDKDF (reference sequence). The CDR3 length is 14 residues. This chain's CDR3 is CATSKTSGQETQYF. As DNA, the CDR3 is TGTGCCACCAGCAAGACTAGCGGCCAAGAGACCCAGTACTTC. Based on the CDR3 plus reference TRBV15 and TRBJ2-5, the full variable domain is DAMVIQNPRYQVTQFGKPVTLSCSQTLNHNVMYWYQQKSSQAPKLLFHYYDKDFNNEADTPDNFQSRRPNTSFCFLDIRSPGLGDTAMYLCATSKTSGQETQYFGPGTRLLVL.

This clone was detected a few times. The chain carries TRBV11-2 and TRBJ2-5, with 13 positions matching TRBD2. This CDR3 region has 16 residues. Germline V gives CDR1 SGHAT, CDR2 FQNNGV. Losses at the gene ends were 1 base for V and 4 bases for J; bases not matched to a gene: 3. For the CDR3, the DNA is TGTGCCAGCAGCTTAGGTGGGACTAGCGGGGCAGAGACCCAGTACTTC. Translated: CASSLGGTSGAETQYF.